The 13 T cell receptor beta chains presented below share a single source sample, sequenced in a study of T cell repertoires in cytomegalovirus infection. Via MiXCR, TCRdb re-called the reads, giving one row per CDR3 protein. The data show 300,000 to 400,000 distinct CDR3 sequences, with less than 20% seen just once and less than 9.5% held by the top ten. Sequences were obtained from PBMCs. The source is a human donor in good health (CMV status not recorded). Some clones in this sample may be carry-over from other donors' samples.

This clonotype has more than one count but fewer than ten. The chain has TRBV6-2 or TRBV6-3 and TRBJ2-1; the D is unclear. V was cut by 2 bases and J by 2 bases, with 13 bases left in between. This CDR3 is 16 amino acids long. From germline, CDR1 is MNHEY and CDR2 SVGEGT. CDR3 amino acids: CASSYLDSHPYNEQFF. CDR3 bases: TGTGCCAGCAGTTACCTCGATAGTCACCCCTACAATGAGCAGTTCTTC.

This clonotype was observed at least ten times. This rearrangement joins TRBV4-2 to TRBJ1-1; 7 bases match TRBD1. Trimming at V came to 1 base and at J to 1 base, leaving 0 bases not matched to a gene. CDR1 and CDR2 (germline): LGHNA, YNFKEQ. The CDR3 extends over 14 amino acids. This CDR3 is CASSQGQGNTEAFF. CDR3 nucleotides: TGTGCCAGCAGCCAAGGACAGGGGAACACTGAAGCTTTCTTT.

A note on this clonotype: Given a much more abundant clone one base away, this may be a read error. J is TRBJ1-1 and V is TRBV7-6; a possible D gene is TRBD1 (5 bases). V was trimmed by 3 bases and J by 5 bases, leaving 19 bases between them. There are 16 residues in the CDR3. The V gene's germline CDR1 is SGHVS and CDR2 FNYEAQ. The CDR3 protein is CASSFGGSGKLTEAFF. Here the CDR3 DNA reads TGTGCCAGCAGCTTTGGGGGGTCAGGGAAACTGACTGAAGCTTTCTTT.

Many counts were recorded for this clonotype. J is TRBJ1-1 and V is TRBV19; D may be TRBD1 (6 bases). Germline values: CDR1 LNHDA, CDR2 SQIVND (reference sequence). Trimming left V 9 bases short and J 8 bases short, with 19 bases between. CDR3 length: 13 residues. Here the CDR3 DNA reads TGTGCCAGCCGCTCAGGGGAACAAACCGAAGCTTTCTTT. Protein product: CASRSGEQTEAFF.

The table lists this clonotype with many counts. One junction end disagrees with the germline gene, perhaps due to a read error. The chain has TRBV6-1 and TRBJ2-5; 10 bases are shared with TRBD2. CDR1 MNHNS and CDR2 SASEGT come from the germline V gene. This CDR3 contains 14 residues. The CDR3 nucleotides are TGTGCCAGCAGTCAAGCGGGAGGGGGTGAGACCCAGTACTTC. Protein product: CASSQAGGGETQYF.

V usage is TRBV28 and J usage is TRBJ2-7, with D possibly matching TRBD2 (5 bases). CDR1 MDHEN and CDR2 SYDVKM come from the germline V gene. V lost 3 bases to trimming and J lost 4 bases, with 22 bases between them. The CDR3 runs to 17 residues. The CDR3 nucleotides read TGTGCCAGCAGTTTCAGCCCCCGTGGAGGCGTTCGATACGAGCAGTACTTC. Its translation is CASSFSPRGGVRYEQYF. Supplemented by reference TRBV28 and TRBJ2-7, the full variable domain reads DVKVTQSSRYLVKRTGEKVFLECVQDMDHENMFWYRQDPGLGLRLIYFSYDVKMKEKGDIPEGYSVSREKKERFSLILESASTNQTSMYLCASSFSPRGGVRYEQYFGPGTRLTVT.

This clonotype was seen a few times. The chain carries TRBV20-1 and TRBJ2-7; 7 positions match TRBD1. V lost 3 bases and J lost 2; bases outside the gene matches: 4. CDR1 is DFQATT, CDR2 SNEGSKA, per germline (reference sequence). This CDR3 is built from 13 residues. The CDR3 DNA follows: TGCAGTGCTAGCAGGGACAGAACCTACGAGCAGTACTTC. Translating gives CSASRDRTYEQYF.

This clonotype turned up a few times. The chain has TRBV28 and TRBJ1-1, with D uncertain. Germline CDR1 is MDHEN and CDR2 is SYDVKM. The germline V and J ends were trimmed by 1 base and 13 bases, with 10 bases remaining between them. CDR3 length: 11 residues. The CDR3 is CASSLSARHFF. The CDR3 nucleotides read TGTGCCAGCAGTTTATCAGCGAGGCATTTCTTT. The variable domain in full, with the rest retrieved from reference TRBV28 and TRBJ1-1, is DVKVTQSSRYLVKRTGEKVFLECVQDMDHENMFWYRQDPGLGLRLIYFSYDVKMKEKGDIPEGYSVSREKKERFSLILESASTNQTSMYLCASSLSARHFFGQGTRLTVV.

Written as DNA, the CDR3 is TGTGCCAGCAGCCCCCAGGTATTGGATGAGCAGTTCTTC. As protein: CASSPQVLDEQFF. The V call is TRBV9, the J call TRBJ2-1; D gene unclear. CDR1 and CDR2 (germline): SGDLS, YYNGEE. This CDR3 comprises 13 residues. Trimming left V 4 bases short and J 8 bases short, with 13 bases between.

This clonotype has just a few counts. This rearrangement joins TRBV7-2 to TRBJ1-2; perhaps TRBD1 as D (6 bases). The CDR3 spans 16 residues. Trimming removed 5 bases at V and 0 bases at J, with 16 bases between. In germline, CDR1 is SGHTA, CDR2 FQGNSA. The CDR3 region has the DNA TGTGCCAGCAGCACCAGGACAGCTAACCCTAACTATGGCTACACCTTC. Encoded protein: CASSTRTANPNYGYTF.

This chain joins TRBV29-1 and TRBJ1-2; 8 bases map to TRBD1. CDR1 and CDR2 (germline): SQVTM, ANQGSEA. The trim removed 4 bases at V and 8 bases at J, leaving 12 bases unmatched. There are 14 residues in the CDR3. The CDR3: CSVGRGQGVYGYTF. The CDR3, as DNA: TGCAGCGTTGGCCGAGGACAGGGAGTCTACGGCTACACCTTC.

The chain uses TRBV6-2 or TRBV6-3 and TRBJ2-7; D is perhaps TRBD2 (5 bases). In germline, CDR1 is MNHEY, CDR2 SVGEGT. With 8 bases removed from V and 2 bases from J, the gap between germline ends came to 22 bases. The CDR3 extends over 16 amino acids. CDR3 bases: TGTGCCAGCCGAGTCGGGATTTCGGGCATCCCCTACGAGCAGTACTTC. Amino acid sequence: CASRVGISGIPYEQYF.

The V and J genes are TRBV25-1 and TRBJ2-1, with 12 bases fitting TRBD2. V lost 5 bases and J lost 10; bases outside the gene matches: 18. The CDR3 contains 18 residues. The germline V gene has CDR1 MGHDK and CDR2 SYGVNS. CDR3 amino acids: CASSPSLTSGGPPREQFF. The CDR3 region has the DNA TGTGCCAGCAGTCCAAGCCTCACTAGCGGGGGGCCCCCGAGGGAGCAGTTCTTC.